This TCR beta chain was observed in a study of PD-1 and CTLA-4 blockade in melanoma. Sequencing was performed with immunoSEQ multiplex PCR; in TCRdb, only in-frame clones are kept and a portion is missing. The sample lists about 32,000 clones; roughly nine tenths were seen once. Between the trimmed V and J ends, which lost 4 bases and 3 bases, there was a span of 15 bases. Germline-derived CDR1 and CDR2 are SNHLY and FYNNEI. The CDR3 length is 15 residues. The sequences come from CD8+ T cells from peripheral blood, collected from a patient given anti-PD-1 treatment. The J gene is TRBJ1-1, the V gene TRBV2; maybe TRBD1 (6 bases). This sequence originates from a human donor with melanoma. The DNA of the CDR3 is TGTGCCAGCAGTGTACAGGGAGTGGAAGACACTGAAGCTTTCTTT. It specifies CASSVQGVEDTEAFF.